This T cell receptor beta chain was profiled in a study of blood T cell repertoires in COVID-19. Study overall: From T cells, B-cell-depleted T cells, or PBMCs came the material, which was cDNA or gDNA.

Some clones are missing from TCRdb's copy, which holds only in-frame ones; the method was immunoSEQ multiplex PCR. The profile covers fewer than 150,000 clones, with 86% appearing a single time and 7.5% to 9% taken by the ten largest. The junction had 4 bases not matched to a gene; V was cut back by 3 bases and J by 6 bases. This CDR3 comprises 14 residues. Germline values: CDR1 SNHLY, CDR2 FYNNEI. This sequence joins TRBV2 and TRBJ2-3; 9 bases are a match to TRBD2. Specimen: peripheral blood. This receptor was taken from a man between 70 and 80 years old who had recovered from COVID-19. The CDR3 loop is CASSEREGRDTQYF. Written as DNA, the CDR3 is TGTGCCAGCAGTGAGCGGGAGGGCCGGGATACGCAGTATTTT. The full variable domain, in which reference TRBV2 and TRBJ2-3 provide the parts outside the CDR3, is EPEVTQTPSHQVTQMGQEVILRCVPISNHLYFYWYRQILGQKVEFLVSFYNNEISEKSEIFDDQFSVERPDGSNFTLKIRSTKLEDSAMYFCASSEREGRDTQYFGPGTRLTVL.